This TCR beta chain emerged from a study of blood T cells in healthy people across ages. This clonotype was detected many times. Antigen unknown. Combining a sample-barcoded 5' primer with a J-beta primer mix, a second PCR ran for 7 to 11 cycles. Via MiXCR, TCRdb re-called the 5' RACE reads, giving one row per CDR3 protein. This table has about 1.7 million distinct CDR3 sequences, 28% appearing once. Study-level points and caveats: Across samples, TCR beta diversity tracked strongly with naive T cell percentage. One million T cells yielded diversity estimates that were considered underestimates. Naive CD4+ cell counts and diversity both ran higher in long-lived than in aged donors.

The CDR3 sequence is 13 residues long. CDR1 and CDR2 from the germline V gene are SGHVS and FQNEAQ. V was pared by 5 bases and J by 8 bases, with 15 bases between. This TCR derives from a woman aged 25 to 39 in good health. The chain uses TRBV7-8 and TRBJ1-2; D is uncertain. The source material was blood. CDR3 nucleotides: TGTGCCAGCAGCCCGTCCGGAATGAGGGGCTACACCTTC. As protein: CASSPSGMRGYTF.